This T cell receptor beta chain came from a study of T cell responses to AZD1222 COVID-19 vaccine. Findings of the study overall: Seropositive AZD1222 recipients at baseline numbered only five or six. Clonal diversity may have been underestimated, and the donors were mostly white British, with more females than males. In the spike-specific TCR repertoire, nearly half reportedly target unmutated variant regions.

Only one count was recorded for this clone. Its antigen remains unknown. Profiled with immunoSEQ multiplex PCR; TCRdb holds only in-frame clones, not every one. The table includes approximately 140,000 clones, roughly four fifths detected once. This CDR3 has 13 amino acids. Per the germline V gene, CDR1 is MDHEN and CDR2 is SYDVKM. Trimming cost V 6 bases and J 4 bases, with 12 bases left between them. V usage is TRBV28 and J usage is TRBJ1-2; tentative D call: TRBD1 (5 bases). This specimen was peripheral blood, taken on day 0 of MenACWY control vaccination. This receptor was identified in an adult in good health. CDR3 bases: TGTGCCAGCAGGGAGGTGAGGGGCTATGGCTACACCTTC. Its translation: CASREVRGYGYTF.